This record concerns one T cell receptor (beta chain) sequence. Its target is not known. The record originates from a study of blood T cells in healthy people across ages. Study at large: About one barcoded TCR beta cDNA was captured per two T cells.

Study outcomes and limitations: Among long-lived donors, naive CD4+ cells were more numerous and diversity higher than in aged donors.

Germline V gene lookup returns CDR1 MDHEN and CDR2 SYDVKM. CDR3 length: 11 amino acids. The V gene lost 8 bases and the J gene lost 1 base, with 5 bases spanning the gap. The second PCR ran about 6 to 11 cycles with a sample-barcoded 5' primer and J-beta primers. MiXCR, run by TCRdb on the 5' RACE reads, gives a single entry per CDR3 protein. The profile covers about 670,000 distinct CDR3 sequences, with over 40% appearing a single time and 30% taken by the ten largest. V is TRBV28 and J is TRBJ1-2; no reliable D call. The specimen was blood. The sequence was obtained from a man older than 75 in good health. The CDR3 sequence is CASAINYGYTF. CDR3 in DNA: TGTGCCAGCGCCATTAACTATGGCTACACCTTC.